This T cell receptor (beta chain) was retrieved from a study of T-cell reconstitution after alpha-beta-depleted transplantation in children. This clonotype was seen ten or more times. Unique molecular identifiers were incorporated when the TCRbeta library was constructed. MiXCR, applied by TCRdb to the PCR reads, yields one record per CDR3 protein. The sample carries approximately 500,000 distinct CDR3 sequences, roughly a tenth recorded once. CDR1 and CDR2 from the germline V gene are SGHNT and YYREEE (reference sequence). V lost 4 bases to trimming and J lost 7 bases, with 12 bases between them. The CDR3 contains 13 residues.

The chain employs TRBV5-4 and TRBJ2-1; D call uncertain. The receptor was derived from a child aged 2-15 years with inherited bone marrow failure, due to receive a stem cell transplant. The specimen comprised PBMCs, sampled before TCRalphabeta/CD19-depleted stem cell transplant. CDR3 sequence reads: CASSIPTGNEQFF. CDR3 in DNA: TGTGCCAGCAGCATACCCACTGGGAATGAGCAGTTCTTC.